This T cell receptor beta chain was profiled in a study of blood T cell repertoires in COVID-19. Authors' data handling: Estimation of nucleated cell counts relied on the amplification of reference gene primers. TCRdb's copy holds only in-frame clones and misses some; the assay was immunoSEQ multiplex PCR. V, J and clone size derive from that table, while D and trimming were established from the DNA sequence. The data show 56,000 or so clones, 85% to 90% seen once. V gave up 1 base and J gave up 6 bases, with 12 bases separating them. Looked up from germline, CDR1 is SEHNR and CDR2 is FQNEAQ (reference sequence). The CDR3 contains 15 residues.

Source material: peripheral blood. V gene TRBV7-9 combines with J gene TRBJ2-2; weak D call: TRBD1 (6 bases). The clonotype originates from a woman aged 60 to 75 with COVID-19, enrolled during active disease. The CDR3 nucleotides read TGTGCCAGCAGCTTAGGGACAGCAACCCCCGGGGAGCTGTTTTTT. Encoded protein: CASSLGTATPGELFF. Variable domain in full (rest from reference TRBV7-9 and TRBJ2-2): DTGVSQNPRHKITKRGQNVTFRCDPISEHNRLYWYRQTLGQGPEFLTYFQNEAQLEKSRLLSDRFSAERPKGSFSTLEIQRTEQGDSAMYLCASSLGTATPGELFFGEGSRLTVL.